These T cell receptor beta chains were read from a single sample in a study of cytomegalovirus exposure and HLA in healthy donors. TCRdb's table, derived via immunoSEQ multiplex PCR, lists solely in-frame clones and lacks some. The sample has roughly 79,000 clones, around 94% seen once. The specimen was PBMCs. These receptors were taken from a man between 18 and 35 years old in good health and CMV-seronegative. Each CDR3 is given with its conserved first and last residue. The D gene is left open where the match is weak. The size field is filled for only some rows; it gives once, few, many or a size class.

. TRBJ2-3 TRBD2 TRBV5-1 CASSLTSGSTDTQYF TGCGCCAGCAGCCTGACTAGCGGGAGCACAGATACGCAGTATTTT
once TRBJ2-5 . TRBV18 CASSPGRDSVEETQYF TGTGCCAGCTCACCGGGTCGGGATTCAGTGGAAGAGACCCAGTACTTC
. TRBJ2-1 TRBD2 TRBV6-5 CASSYILAGGRGEQFF TGTGCCAGCAGTTACATACTAGCGGGAGGGCGAGGTGAGCAGTTCTTC
. TRBJ1-1 . TRBV5-1 CASSLTLQGNTEAFF TGCGCCAGCAGCTTGACCTTACAGGGGAACACTGAAGCTTTCTTT
. TRBJ2-1 . TRBV6-5 CASSAQGGDYNEQFF TGTGCCAGCAGTGCCCAGGGCGGGGACTACAATGAGCAGTTCTTC
few TRBJ2-7 TRBD1 TRBV7-6 CASSAGQGKEF TGTGCCAGCAGCGCCGGACAGGGAAAGGAATTC
. TRBJ2-7 TRBD2 TRBV5-6 CASSWGTSGSSYEQYF TGTGCCAGCAGTTGGGGCACTAGCGGGAGCTCCTACGAGCAGTACTTC
. TRBJ2-5 TRBD2 TRBV11-3 CASNLAGEETQYF TGTGCCAGCAACCTAGCGGGAGAAGAGACCCAGTACTTC
. TRBJ2-7 TRBD1 TRBV6-1 CASSEGDRVGSYEQYF TGTGCCAGCAGTGAAGGGGACAGGGTAGGGTCCTACGAGCAGTACTTC
. TRBJ1-5 . TRBV27 CASSRRALGPQHF TGTGCCAGCAGTAGGAGGGCCCTAGGGCCCCAGCATTTT
. TRBJ1-2 . TRBV25-1 CASSESQIGYTF TGTGCCAGCAGTGAATCCCAGATTGGCTACACCTTC
. TRBJ2-5 TRBD2 TRBV11-2 CASSRLAGGRQETQYF TGTGCCAGCAGTCGACTAGCGGGGGGGCGGCAAGAGACCCAGTACTTC
. TRBJ2-7 TRBD1 TRBV7-2 CASRRDRRPSSVEQYF TGTGCCAGCAGGAGGGACAGGCGCCCCTCCTCAGTCGAGCAGTACTTC
. TRBJ2-1 TRBD2 TRBV11-2 CASSLIRTSGSKDEQFF TGTGCCAGCAGCTTAATCCGGACTAGCGGGAGTAAAGATGAGCAGTTCTTC
once TRBJ1-2 . TRBV28 CASSLWAEYGYTF TGTGCCAGCAGTTTATGGGCGGAGTATGGCTACACCTTC
. TRBJ2-4 . TRBV19 CASSIDLNIQYF TGTGCCAGTAGTATAGACCTAAACATTCAGTACTTC
. TRBJ2-2 . TRBV2 CASLSQTGELFF TGTGCCAGCTTATCACAGACCGGGGAGCTGTTTTTT
. TRBJ2-1 TRBD2 TRBV7-6 CASSDLAGEQFF TGTGCCAGCAGCGATCTAGCGGGTGAGCAGTTCTTC
. TRBJ1-2 . TRBV7-8 CASGRGDNYGYTF TGTGCCAGCGGTCGGGGGGATAACTATGGCTACACCTTC
. TRBJ1-2 . TRBV30 CAWIWSGNGYGYTF TGTGCCTGGATTTGGAGCGGGAATGGCTATGGCTACACCTTC
once TRBJ2-2 . TRBV7-2 CASSSDTNTGELFF TGTGCCAGCAGTTCGGACACGAACACCGGGGAGCTGTTTTTT
few TRBJ1-2 . TRBV19 CASSKARGEYGYTF TGTGCCAGTAGTAAGGCGCGGGGGGAATATGGCTACACCTTC
few TRBJ2-1 TRBD2 TRBV7-9 CASSLTREGNNEQFF TGTGCCAGCAGCCTTACGCGGGAGGGCAACAATGAGCAGTTCTTC
. TRBJ1-2 . TRBV2 CASRERQILTPYGYTF TGTGCCAGCAGAGAGCGACAGATTCTTACCCCCTATGGCTACACCTTC
. TRBJ1-1 . TRBV15 CATSRDLGATEAFF TGTGCCACCAGCAGAGATCTAGGTGCCACTGAAGCTTTCTTT
. TRBJ1-2 . TRBV28 CASWGEAGAVYGYTF TGTGCCAGCTGGGGGGAGGCGGGGGCAGTCTATGGCTACACCTTC
. TRBJ1-2 . TRBV27 CASSLVGSYGYTF TGTGCCAGCAGTTTGGTTGGGAGCTATGGCTACACCTTC
. TRBJ2-3 TRBD1 TRBV6-1 CASRGTAFLHTQYF TGTGCCAGCAGGGGGACAGCGTTTCTTCATACGCAGTATTTT
once TRBJ2-1 . TRBV6-9 CASSFRDSFYNEQFF TGTGCCAGCAGTTTCCGGGACTCCTTTTACAATGAGCAGTTCTTC
. TRBJ2-2 . TRBV5-1 CASRLQVSNTGELFF TGCGCCAGCAGATTGCAGGTCTCGAACACCGGGGAGCTGTTTTTT
. TRBJ2-1 TRBD2 TRBV30 CAWRTFGGREKGEQFF TGTGCCTGGAGGACTTTCGGTGGGCGGGAGAAGGGGGAGCAGTTCTTC
. TRBJ2-7 . TRBV10-1 CASGGDRTYEQYF TGCGCCAGCGGGGGGGACAGGACCTACGAGCAGTACTTC
. TRBJ1-5 TRBD1 TRBV15 CATSRGTGGKPQHF TGTGCCACCAGCAGGGGGACAGGGGGGAAGCCCCAGCATTTT
. TRBJ2-1 . TRBV5-6 CASSLRGASYNEQFF TGTGCCAGCAGCTTGCGGGGGGCCTCCTACAATGAGCAGTTCTTC
. TRBJ1-1 . TRBV5-1 CASSPRVNTGSTEAFF TGCGCCAGCAGCCCCCGGGTTAACACTGGGAGCACTGAAGCTTTCTTT
. TRBJ1-1 . TRBV5-4 CASSFYFLRQGNTEAFF TGTGCCAGCAGCTTTTACTTCCTGAGACAAGGGAACACTGAAGCTTTCTTT
. TRBJ2-7 TRBD1 TRBV27 CASFPRHRDRGSVQYF TGTGCCAGTTTTCCGAGACACCGGGACAGGGGAAGTGTGCAGTACTTC
. TRBJ2-3 . TRBV19 CASSIVVAEGFTDTQYF TGTGCCAGTAGTATAGTCGTAGCGGAAGGTTTCACAGATACGCAGTATTTT
. TRBJ1-2 TRBD1 TRBV6-6 CASSRTGTDYGYTF TGTGCCAGCAGCCGAACCGGGACAGACTATGGCTACACCTTC
once TRBJ1-1 . TRBV9 CASSLTVRNTEAFF TGTGCCAGCAGCCTTACAGTGAGGAACACTGAAGCTTTCTTT
. TRBJ2-1 . TRBV7-2 CASSLAIRGNEQFF TGTGCCAGCAGCTTAGCGATTAGGGGGAATGAGCAGTTCTTC
. TRBJ1-1 TRBD1 TRBV2 CARRGQGAPWGYTEAFF TGTGCCAGGCGGGGACAGGGGGCGCCGTGGGGGTACACTGAAGCTTTCTTT
. TRBJ2-7 TRBD2 TRBV4-1 CASSQDGVGGGEQYF TGCGCCAGCAGCCAAGATGGAGTTGGCGGGGGCGAGCAGTACTTC
. TRBJ2-1 TRBD2 TRBV30 CAWSVRRTSGGWDEQFF TGTGCCTGGAGTGTACGGCGGACTAGCGGGGGGTGGGATGAGCAGTTCTTC
. TRBJ1-1 . TRBV7-6 CASSLVRGGGSLPEAFF TGTGCCAGCAGCTTAGTAAGAGGGGGGGGCTCTCTTCCTGAAGCTTTCTTT
few TRBJ2-7 . TRBV11-3 CASSLSRANEQYF TGTGCCAGCAGCTTAAGCAGGGCTAACGAGCAGTACTTC
once TRBJ1-1 TRBD1 TRBV25-1 CASSESKTGVAAEAFF TGTGCCAGCAGTGAATCAAAAACAGGGGTTGCAGCTGAAGCTTTCTTT
. TRBJ2-7 . TRBV11-2 CASSRIAVRAVYEQYF TGTGCCAGCAGCCGAATTGCAGTCAGGGCCGTCTACGAGCAGTACTTC
. TRBJ1-5 . TRBV28 CASSLAPRNQPQHF TGTGCCAGCAGTTTAGCACCGAGGAATCAGCCCCAGCATTTT
once TRBJ1-4 . TRBV11-2 CASSLDSGTTNEKLFF TGTGCCAGCAGCTTAGATAGCGGTACAACTAATGAAAAACTGTTTTTT
. TRBJ1-1 TRBD1 TRBV30 CAWSTLNRDRGQTEAFF TGTGCCTGGAGTACCCTGAACCGGGACAGGGGGCAAACTGAAGCTTTCTTT
. TRBJ2-6 TRBD1 TRBV4-1 CASSLLWTGGSSGANVLTF TGCGCCAGCAGCCTCCTCTGGACAGGGGGCTCGTCTGGGGCCAACGTCCTGACTTTC
. TRBJ2-1 . TRBV11-2 CASSVHDEQFF TGTGCCAGCAGCGTACACGATGAGCAGTTCTTC
. TRBJ2-1 TRBD2 TRBV10-3 CAIGGGTVYNEQFF TGTGCCATTGGGGGGGGGACTGTCTACAATGAGCAGTTCTTC